These T cell receptor beta chains were read from a single sample in a study of blood T cell repertoires in COVID-19. Only in-frame clones appear in the TCRdb table, and some are missing; sequencing was by immunoSEQ multiplex PCR. The sample lists under 200,000 clones, about 86% seen once, with around 14% in the top ten. Specimen: peripheral blood. Receptor source: a man aged 25-45 years with active or convalescent COVID-19. Each CDR3 is given with its conserved first and last residue. Each record gives: CDR3 DNA, CDR3 protein, V gene, J gene, clone size, D gene. D genes are given only for firm matches. Clone size is not always given. Where it is, it says once, few, many or a class for expanded clones.

TGTGCCAGCAGTGAATTTACGGCAGGGGGTGCTCGAAATTCACCCCTCCACTTT	CASSEFTAGGARNSPLHF	TRBV25-1	TRBJ1-6	NA	TRBD1
TGTGCCAGCAGCCCAAATTCCGGGACAGCCTACGAGCAGTACTTC	CASSPNSGTAYEQYF	TRBV7-2	TRBJ2-7	NA	TRBD1
TGCGCCAGCAGCCTGGAAGGGTCGGGCGGGGGCACCATATATTTT	CASSLEGSGGGTIYF	TRBV5-1	TRBJ1-3	NA	NA
TGTGCCAGTACGCCGCGGGGAGGGGCCAACGTCCTGACTTTC	CASTPRGGANVLTF	TRBV19	TRBJ2-6	NA	NA
TGTGCCAGCAGTCACGGGGTCCCGTATAATTCACCCCTCCACTTT	CASSHGVPYNSPLHF	TRBV27	TRBJ1-6	NA	NA
TGTGCCAGTACCCCCGAAAGGGGGACAGGGTATATACATACGCAGTATTTT	CASTPERGTGYIHTQYF	TRBV19	TRBJ2-3	NA	TRBD1
TGTGCCAGCTCCTCCGTCGCGATTACCTACGAGCAGTACTTC	CASSSVAITYEQYF	TRBV6-5	TRBJ2-7	once	NA
TGTGCCAGCAGTTTAGGGGAAGGCAATCAGCCCCAGCATTTT	CASSLGEGNQPQHF	TRBV25-1	TRBJ1-5	NA	NA
TGTGCCAGCTCGGACAGGGCGGCGAGTGAAGCTTTCTTT	CASSDRAASEAFF	TRBV6-5	TRBJ1-1	NA	TRBD1
TGTGCCAGCTCACCGAGTTTTAGCTCTGGGGCCAACGTCCTGACTTTC	CASSPSFSSGANVLTF	TRBV18	TRBJ2-6	NA	NA
TGTGCCAGCAGCCCCCCCGCAGGAGCGGGGGGAGGTGAGCAGTTCTTC	CASSPPAGAGGGEQFF	TRBV28	TRBJ2-1	NA	TRBD2
TGTGCCAGCAGCCCCAAACATGTTTCTAATGAAAAACTGTTTTTT	CASSPKHVSNEKLFF	TRBV3-1/TRBV3-2	TRBJ1-4	NA	NA
TGTGCCAGCCGAGGGAGGGAGGCTGGCTACACCTTC	CASRGREAGYTF	TRBV10-3	TRBJ1-2	NA	NA
TGTGCCAGCAGCCAAGATAGGACAGGGGTCGAAGAGACCCAGTACTTC	CASSQDRTGVEETQYF	TRBV3-1/TRBV3-2	TRBJ2-5	NA	TRBD1
TGTGCCAGCAGTTCTCTACAGGGTGACTATGGCTACACCTTC	CASSSLQGDYGYTF	TRBV28	TRBJ1-2	NA	NA
TGTGCCAGCAGCCAAAATTACGGGAGGGCCTACGAGCAGTACTTC	CASSQNYGRAYEQYF	TRBV14	TRBJ2-7	NA	TRBD2
TGTGCCTCCGGGGCGGGGCAGGAGACTGAAGCTTTCTTT	CASGAGQETEAFF	TRBV10-3	TRBJ1-1	NA	NA
TGTGCCAGCCTCCCGGGCACGGGGTCACCCCTCCACTTT	CASLPGTGSPLHF	TRBV7-2	TRBJ1-6	NA	NA
TGTGCCAGCAGGGGACAGCGTAATTGGGGACTGTTTTTT	CASRGQRNWGLFF	TRBV7-2	TRBJ1-4	NA	TRBD1
TGTGCCTGGAACAGGGGACGGAATGGCTACACCTTC	CAWNRGRNGYTF	TRBV30	TRBJ1-2	NA	TRBD1
TGTGCCAGCACCTCTGGACAGGGCAGTACCGGCTATGGCTACACCTTC	CASTSGQGSTGYGYTF	TRBV28	TRBJ1-2	NA	TRBD1
TGTGCCAGCAGCCGAGACAGGGGAGGTGGCAGGACTGAAGCTTTCTTT	CASSRDRGGGRTEAFF	TRBV9	TRBJ1-1	NA	TRBD1
TGTGCCAGCAGCCGACCGGGACTAGCGGGGGGTTTCTACGAGCAGTACTTC	CASSRPGLAGGFYEQYF	TRBV3-1/TRBV3-2	TRBJ2-7	NA	TRBD2
TGCGCCAGCAGCCAACCCCACACAGATACGCAGTATTTT	CASSQPHTDTQYF	TRBV4-1	TRBJ2-3	NA	NA
TGTGCCAGCAGTCCGGGATTAGCGGGCCAGTTCTTC	CASSPGLAGQFF	TRBV6-2/TRBV6-3	TRBJ2-1	NA	TRBD2